This T cell receptor beta chain was sequenced during a study of cytomegalovirus exposure and HLA in healthy donors. Overall study findings and caveats: It is likely that the observed cluster of highly shared sequence variants was a sequencing artifact. Evidence from a later analysis indicated that most CMV-associated TCR beta chains looked HLA-restricted. In vitro checks showed that a few CMV-associated chains really do target CMV antigens.

The V gene lost 4 bases and the J gene lost 1 base, with 9 bases spanning the gap. The CDR3 consists of 14 residues. In germline, CDR1 is SGHNT, CDR2 YYREEE (reference sequence). PCR was performed using 60 Vbeta and 13 Jbeta primers. Profiling relied on immunoSEQ multiplex PCR, and the TCRdb table lists in-frame clones only, not all of them. The clone table shows about 140,000 clones, with the ten largest holding 2% to 2.5%. Concerning this clone: The antigen is unknown.

The receptor comes from a woman in her late teens or twenties in good health and CMV-seronegative. The J gene is TRBJ2-1, the V gene TRBV5-4, with D perhaps TRBD1 (6 bases). What was sequenced was PBMCs. The DNA for the CDR3 is TGTGCCAGCAGCCCAGGGGAGTCCTACAATGAGCAGTTCTTC. Translating it yields CASSPGESYNEQFF.